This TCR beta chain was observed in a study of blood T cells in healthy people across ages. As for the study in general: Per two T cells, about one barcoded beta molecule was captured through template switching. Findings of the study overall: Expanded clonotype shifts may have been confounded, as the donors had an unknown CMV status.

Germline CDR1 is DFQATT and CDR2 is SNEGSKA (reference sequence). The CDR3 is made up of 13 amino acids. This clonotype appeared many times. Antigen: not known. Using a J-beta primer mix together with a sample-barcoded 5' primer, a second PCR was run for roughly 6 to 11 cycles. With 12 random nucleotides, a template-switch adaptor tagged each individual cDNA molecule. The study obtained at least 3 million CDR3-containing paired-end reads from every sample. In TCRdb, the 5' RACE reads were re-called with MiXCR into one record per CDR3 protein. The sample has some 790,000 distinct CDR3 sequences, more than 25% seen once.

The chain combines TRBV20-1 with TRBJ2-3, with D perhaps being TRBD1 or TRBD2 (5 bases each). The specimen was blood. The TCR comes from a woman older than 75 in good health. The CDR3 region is CKGRDGSTDTQYF. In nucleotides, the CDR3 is TGCAAAGGAAGGGACGGAAGCACAGATACGCAGTATTTT.